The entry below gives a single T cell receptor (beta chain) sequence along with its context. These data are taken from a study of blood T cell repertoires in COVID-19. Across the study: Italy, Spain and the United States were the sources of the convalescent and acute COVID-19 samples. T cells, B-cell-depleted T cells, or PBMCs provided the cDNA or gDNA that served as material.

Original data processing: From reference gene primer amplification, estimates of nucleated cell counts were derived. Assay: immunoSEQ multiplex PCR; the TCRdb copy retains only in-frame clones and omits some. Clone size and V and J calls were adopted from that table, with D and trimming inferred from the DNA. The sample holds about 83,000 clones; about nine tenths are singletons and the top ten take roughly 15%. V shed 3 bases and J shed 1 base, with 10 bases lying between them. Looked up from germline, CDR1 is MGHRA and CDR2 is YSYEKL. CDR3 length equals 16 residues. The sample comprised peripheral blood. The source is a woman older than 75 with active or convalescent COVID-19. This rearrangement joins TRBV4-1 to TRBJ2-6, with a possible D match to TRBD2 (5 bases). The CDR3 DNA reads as TGCGCCAGCAGCCAGAATACGGGATCTGGGGCCAACGTCCTGACTTTC. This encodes CASSQNTGSGANVLTF.